Listed below are T cell receptor beta chains from one sample, sequenced in a study of identifying expanded T cells in peripheral blood. Repertoires were generated with immunoSEQ multiplex PCR, while TCRdb's copy carries only in-frame clones and drops some. This table holds about 100,000 clones, 80% to 90% found once. The sample taken for sequencing was blood. Receptors were obtained from a person aged 18 to 70 in good health. CDR3s include the opening cysteine and the closing phenylalanine or tryptophan. The D gene is left open where the match is weak. Rows may omit the clone size; those that give it use once, few, many or a size class.

-	12	-	TRBV30	TRBJ2-2	CAWSFDPGELFF	TGTGCCTGGAGTTTCGATCCCGGGGAGCTGTTTTTT
-	16	once	TRBV7-8	TRBJ1-1	CASSLAGRGMNTEAFF	TGTGCCAGCAGCTTAGCGGGACGGGGAATGAACACTGAAGCTTTCTTT
TRBD1	15	-	TRBV6-1	TRBJ2-4	CASSEMTGTGNIQYF	TGTGCCAGCAGTGAGATGACAGGGACGGGAAACATTCAGTACTTC
-	15	-	TRBV5-6	TRBJ2-1	CASSAAWDSYNEQFF	TGTGCCAGCAGCGCAGCATGGGACTCCTACAATGAGCAGTTCTTC
-	14	-	TRBV25-1	TRBJ2-5	CASSPQGQGETQYF	TGTGCCAGCAGTCCCCAGGGCCAGGGGGAGACCCAGTACTTC
TRBD1	12	-	TRBV9	TRBJ1-2	CASRITGGGYTF	TGTGCCAGCAGAATTACAGGGGGCGGCTACACCTTC
-	14	-	TRBV11-3	TRBJ2-7	CASSLVRSSYEQYF	TGTGCCAGCAGCTTAGTTCGGAGCTCCTACGAGCAGTACTTC
TRBD1	16	-	TRBV13	TRBJ1-1	CASSRRTGGKDTEAFF	TGTGCCAGCAGCCGGAGGACAGGGGGAAAGGACACTGAAGCTTTCTTT
-	13	once	TRBV27	TRBJ1-2	CASSLYRGYGYTF	TGTGCCAGCAGTTTATATCGAGGATATGGCTACACCTTC
TRBD1	14	once	TRBV6-5	TRBJ2-7	CASSSGTGSYEQYF	TGTGCCAGCAGTTCCGGGACAGGGTCCTACGAGCAGTACTTC
-	15	-	TRBV7-2	TRBJ1-1	CASSLGPAMNTEAFF	TGTGCCAGCAGCTTAGGCCCCGCCATGAACACTGAAGCTTTCTTT
-	14	once	TRBV28	TRBJ2-7	CASSLGGKYYEQYF	TGTGCCAGCAGTTTAGGGGGAAAATACTACGAGCAGTACTTC
-	11	-	TRBV19	TRBJ2-7	CASSIEYEQYF	TGTGCCAGTAGTATCGAATACGAGCAGTACTTC
-	15	-	TRBV14	TRBJ2-1	CASSYGTQYYNEQFF	TGTGCCAGCAGCTATGGGACACAGTACTACAATGAGCAGTTCTTC
TRBD1	15	-	TRBV7-9	TRBJ2-1	CASSIGQGNYNEQFF	TGTGCCAGCAGCATCGGACAGGGAAACTACAATGAGCAGTTCTTC
-	16	-	TRBV30	TRBJ2-1	CAWSAITGVVRYEQFF	TGTGCCTGGAGTGCTATAACGGGTGTTGTCCGATATGAGCAGTTCTTC
TRBD2	15	-	TRBV19	TRBJ2-1	CASSRLAGGFHEQFF	TGTGCCAGTAGTCGCCTCGCGGGGGGGTTCCATGAGCAGTTCTTC
-	15	-	TRBV5-1	TRBJ1-2	CASSFTNPGDYGYTF	TGCGCCAGCAGTTTCACGAATCCAGGGGACTATGGCTACACCTTC
-	15	-	TRBV9	TRBJ1-2	CASSVAREDLYGYTF	TGTGCCAGCAGCGTAGCCAGGGAAGATCTCTATGGCTACACCTTC
-	13	-	TRBV30	TRBJ2-5	CAWSIGQQETQYF	TGTGCCTGGAGTATCGGACAGCAAGAGACCCAGTACTTC
TRBD1	16	-	TRBV2	TRBJ1-6	CASSEQATGDNSPLHF	TGTGCCAGCAGTGAGCAGGCGACAGGGGATAATTCACCCCTCCACTTT
TRBD2	16	-	TRBV5-1	TRBJ2-5	CASSLAASGGQETQYF	TGCGCCAGCAGCTTGGCCGCTAGCGGGGGACAAGAGACCCAGTACTTC
TRBD1	15	-	TRBV27	TRBJ2-7	CASRTGSDTTYEQYF	TGTGCCAGCAGGACAGGGTCCGACACTACCTACGAGCAGTACTTC